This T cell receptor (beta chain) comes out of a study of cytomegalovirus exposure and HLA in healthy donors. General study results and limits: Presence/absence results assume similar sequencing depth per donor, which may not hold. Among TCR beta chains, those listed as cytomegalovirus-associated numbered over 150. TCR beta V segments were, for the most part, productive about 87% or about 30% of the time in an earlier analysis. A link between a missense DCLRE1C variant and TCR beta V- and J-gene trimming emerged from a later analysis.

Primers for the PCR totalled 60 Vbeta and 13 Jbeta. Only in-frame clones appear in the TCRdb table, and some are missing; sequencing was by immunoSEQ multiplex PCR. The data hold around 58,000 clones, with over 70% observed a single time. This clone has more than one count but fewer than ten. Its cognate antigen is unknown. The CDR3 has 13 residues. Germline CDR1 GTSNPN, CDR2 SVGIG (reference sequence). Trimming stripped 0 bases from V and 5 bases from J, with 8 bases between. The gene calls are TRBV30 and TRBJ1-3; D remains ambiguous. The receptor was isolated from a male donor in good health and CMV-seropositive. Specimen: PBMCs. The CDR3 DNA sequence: TGTGCCTGGAGTGTCGGGTTCCGAAACACCATATATTTT. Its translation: CAWSVGFRNTIYF.